This T cell receptor (beta chain) comes out of a study of T-cell reconstitution after alpha-beta-depleted transplantation in children. Unique molecular identifiers were used to barcode this TCRbeta library. TCRdb reprocessed the PCR reads via MiXCR and lists one record per CDR3 protein. Here the sample spans some 450,000 distinct CDR3 sequences, roughly 43% being singletons. This sequence originates from a girl aged 2-10 years with aplastic anemia, due to receive a stem cell transplant. Sequenced here: PBMCs, sampled before TCRalphabeta/CD19-depleted stem cell transplant.

The CDR3 region has the DNA TGTGCCAGCAGAGACCTCCATGGGTCCTACGAGCAGTACTTC. It codes for CASRDLHGSYEQYF. The chain has TRBV6-1 and TRBJ2-7, with D unresolved. Germline values: CDR1 MNHNS, CDR2 SASEGT. Trimming took 6 bases from V and 1 from J, leaving 13 bases between them. This CDR3 comprises 14 residues.